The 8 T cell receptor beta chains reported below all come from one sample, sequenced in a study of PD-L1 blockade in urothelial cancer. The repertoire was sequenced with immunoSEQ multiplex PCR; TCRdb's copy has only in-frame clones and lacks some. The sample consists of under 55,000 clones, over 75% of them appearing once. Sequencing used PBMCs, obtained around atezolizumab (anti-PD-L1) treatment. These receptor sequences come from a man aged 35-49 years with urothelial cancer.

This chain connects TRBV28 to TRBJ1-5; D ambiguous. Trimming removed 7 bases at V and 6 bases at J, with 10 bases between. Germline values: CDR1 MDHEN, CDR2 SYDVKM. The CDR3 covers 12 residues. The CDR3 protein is CASTLRGQPQHF. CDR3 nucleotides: TGTGCCAGCACCCTGAGAGGTCAGCCCCAGCATTTT.

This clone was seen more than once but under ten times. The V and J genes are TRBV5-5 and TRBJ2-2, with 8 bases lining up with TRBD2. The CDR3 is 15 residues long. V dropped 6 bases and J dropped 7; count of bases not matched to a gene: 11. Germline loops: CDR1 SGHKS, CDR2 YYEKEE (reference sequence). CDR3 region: CASNFGGGRGGELFF. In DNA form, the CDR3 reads TGTGCCAGCAACTTCGGGGGGGGGCGAGGCGGGGAGCTGTTTTTT.

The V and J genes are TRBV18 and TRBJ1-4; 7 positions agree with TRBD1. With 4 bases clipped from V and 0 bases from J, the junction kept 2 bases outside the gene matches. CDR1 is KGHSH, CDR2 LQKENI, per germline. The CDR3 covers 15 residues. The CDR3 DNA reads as TGTGCCAGCTCACTCGGACAGGCAACTAATGAAAAACTGTTTTTT. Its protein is CASSLGQATNEKLFF.

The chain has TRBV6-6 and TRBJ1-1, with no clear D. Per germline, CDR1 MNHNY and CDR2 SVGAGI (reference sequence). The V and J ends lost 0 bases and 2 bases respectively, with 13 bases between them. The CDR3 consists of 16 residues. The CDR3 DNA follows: TGTGCCAGCAGTTACTCGACTCTAAGCCCTAACACTGAAGCTTTCTTT. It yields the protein CASSYSTLSPNTEAFF.

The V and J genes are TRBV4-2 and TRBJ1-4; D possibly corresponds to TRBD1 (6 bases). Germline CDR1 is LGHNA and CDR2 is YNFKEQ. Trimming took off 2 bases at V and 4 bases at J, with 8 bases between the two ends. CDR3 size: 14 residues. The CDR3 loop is CASSQPGHNEKLFF. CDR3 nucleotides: TGTGCCAGCAGCCAACCGGGACATAATGAAAAACTGTTTTTT.

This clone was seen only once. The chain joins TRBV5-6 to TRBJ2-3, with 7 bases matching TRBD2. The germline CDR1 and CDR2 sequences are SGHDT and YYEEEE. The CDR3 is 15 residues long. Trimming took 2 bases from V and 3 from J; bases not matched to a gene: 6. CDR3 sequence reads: CASSFRASGTDTQYF. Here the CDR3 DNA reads TGTGCCAGCAGCTTTCGGGCTAGCGGAACAGATACGCAGTATTTT.

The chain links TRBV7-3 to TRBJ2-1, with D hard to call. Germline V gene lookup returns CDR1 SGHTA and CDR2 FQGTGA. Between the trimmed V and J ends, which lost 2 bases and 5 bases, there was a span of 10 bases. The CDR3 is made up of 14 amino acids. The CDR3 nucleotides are TGTGCCAGCAGCTTAGTTGCTATAGACAATGAGCAGTTCTTC. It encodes CASSLVAIDNEQFF.

The CDR3 DNA reads as TGTGCCAGCAGCCAGGAACCTCTAGCTGGGGAGCAGTACTTC. It is translated as CASSQEPLAGEQYF. V usage is TRBV9 and J usage is TRBJ2-7; D is perhaps TRBD2 (5 bases). Germline V gene lookup returns CDR1 SGDLS and CDR2 YYNGEE. V shed 4 bases and J shed 7 bases, with 18 bases lying between them. This CDR3 is 14 amino acids long.